Listed here are 8 T cell receptor beta chains from one sample, sequenced in a study of neurological immune-mediated disorders. TCRdb redid the calling of the 5' RACE reads with MiXCR, one entry per CDR3 protein. The sample lists around 64,000 distinct CDR3 sequences; over 9.5% were seen once. Sequencing was done on a sample of PBMCs. The receptors stem from a woman aged 60-75 years with HTLV-1-associated myelopathy (HAM/TSP).

This clonotype has at least ten counts. The chain is built from TRBV12-3 or TRBV12-4 and TRBJ2-3; the match to TRBD2 covers 8 bases. V was pared by 6 bases and J by 2 bases, with 7 bases of the junction left unmatched. The CDR3 has 15 residues. CDR3 DNA: TGTGCCAGCAGCCTGACTAGCGCCTTCACAGATACGCAGTATTTT. Its protein is CASSLTSAFTDTQYF.

This clonotype was recorded at least ten times. The chain has TRBV5-6 and TRBJ1-5; D perhaps matches TRBD1 (6 bases). The germline CDR1 and CDR2 sequences are SGHDT and YYEEEE. The CDR3 length is 14 residues. Trimming took 4 bases from V and 5 from J, leaving 13 bases between them. CDR3 nucleotide sequence: TGTGCCAGCAGCCAGGGGATTTCGGATCAGCCCCAGCATTTT. Encoded protein: CASSQGISDQPQHF.

There are many counts of this clonotype. The gene calls are TRBV12-3 or TRBV12-4 and TRBJ2-5, with a tentative D call TRBD2 (5 bases). The CDR3 runs 13 residues. V was pared by 6 bases and J by 5 bases, with 13 bases between. CDR3 region: CASSPGGGETQYF. DNA of the CDR3: TGTGCCAGCAGCCCTGGAGGTGGGGAGACCCAGTACTTC.

At least ten counts were recorded for this clonotype. The genes are TRBV6-6 and TRBJ1-3, with TRBD1 matching over 7 bases. CDR1 and CDR2 (germline): MNHNY, SVGAGI (reference sequence). The V and J ends lost 6 bases and 4 bases, in that order; junction bases with no gene match: 6. The CDR3 sequence is 14 residues long. In DNA, the CDR3 is TGTGCCAGCAGCCACCGGGACAGCGGAAACACCATATATTTT. It codes for CASSHRDSGNTIYF.

This clonotype was detected ten times or more. The chain joins TRBV5-8 to TRBJ2-1; D ambiguous. V lost 1 base and J 8 bases, leaving 13 bases between the germline ends. The CDR3 has 14 residues. CDR1 and CDR2 (germline): SGHTS, YDEGEE. The CDR3 DNA reads TGTGCCAGCAGCTTGTACAGAAAGGTACATGAGCAGTTCTTC. Its translation: CASSLYRKVHEQFF.

This sequence joins TRBV7-2 and TRBJ2-3; D unresolved. The germline V and J ends were trimmed by 1 base and 0 bases, with 8 bases remaining between them. Germline-derived CDR1 and CDR2 are SGHTA and FQGNSA. The CDR3 covers 15 residues. The CDR3 DNA reads TGTGCCAGCAGCTTAGAAGGCAGGAGCACAGATACGCAGTATTTT. This sequence encodes CASSLEGRSTDTQYF.

This clonotype came up many times. This rearrangement joins TRBV5-1 to TRBJ2-5, with D uncertain. The CDR3 has 12 amino acids. With 1 base removed from V and 0 bases from J, the gap between germline ends came to 1 base. Germline V gene data show CDR1 as SGHRS and CDR2 as YFSETQ. The CDR3 DNA is TGCGCCAGCAGCTTGTACCAAGAGACCCAGTACTTC. This codes for CASSLYQETQYF.

This clonotype was detected a few times. The rearrangement links TRBV20-1 to TRBJ2-1; 8 nucleotides align to TRBD2. This CDR3 is 11 amino acids long. Trimming cost V 7 bases and J 7 bases; bases outside gene matches: 3. Per the germline V gene, CDR1 is DFQATT and CDR2 is SNEGSKA (reference sequence). CDR3 region: CSGQRENEQFF. The DNA for the CDR3 is TGCAGTGGCCAGCGGGAGAATGAGCAGTTCTTC.